The next 18 T cell receptor beta chains were all read from a single sample in a study of cytomegalovirus exposure and HLA in healthy donors (TCRdb year 2017). The library was obtained by the immunoSEQ multiplex PCR assay. A mixture of 60 forward primers for TCR Vbeta segments and 13 reverse primers for TCR Jbeta segments was used in the multiplex PCR. The clones in this table, taken by TCRdb from immuneACCESS, are in-frame only. Not every clone is retained; where verified, under half of the shortfall comes from an unresolved V gene, and the cause of the rest is unknown. The sample contains some 150,000 clones, roughly 77% of them found a single time. Roughly 3.7% of the sample comes from the top ten. The sample was PBMCs. The receptors come from a man aged 30-40 years in good health and CMV-seropositive.

The rearrangement links TRBV9 to TRBJ2-3, with TRBD2 matching 9 bases. J lost 1 base, V lost 3 bases, and 6 bases had no gene match. There are 16 residues in the CDR3. Germline V gene sequence: CDR1 SGDLS, CDR2 YYNGEE. In DNA, the CDR3 is TGTGCCAGCAGCGAGCGCGGCGGGGGGGGCACAGATACGCAGTATTTT. Residues: CASSERGGGGTDTQYF.

The chain carries TRBV6-1 and TRBJ2-7; 7 bases align to TRBD1. This CDR3 comprises 15 residues. The germline V gene encodes CDR1 MNHNS and CDR2 SASEGT. J lost 3 bases, V lost 2 bases, and 7 bases had no gene match. The CDR3 DNA reads TGTGCCAGCAGTGAAATCCCGACAGGGTACTACGAGCAGTACTTC. Translation gives CASSEIPTGYYEQYF.

The chain uses TRBV7-3 and TRBJ1-5, with unresolved D. The CDR3 is 9 residues long. The germline V and J ends were trimmed by 5 bases and 11 bases, with 4 bases remaining between them. CDR1 SGHTA and CDR2 FQGTGA come from the germline V gene. CDR3 coding DNA: TGTGCCAGCAGCCTCTCCCAGCATTTT. Its translation: CASSLSQHF.

Turning to this clone: Other nucleotide sequences from this sample produce the same CDR3. The chain joins TRBV5-1 to TRBJ2-7; 8 bases line up with TRBD1. The CDR3 runs 14 residues. Trimming took 4 bases from V and 4 from J; bases not matched to a gene: 7. CDR1 SGHRS and CDR2 YFSETQ come from the germline V gene. CDR3 residues: CASSPGQGAYEQYF. CDR3 bases: TGCGCCAGCAGCCCTGGACAGGGTGCATACGAGCAGTACTTC.

The rearrangement links TRBV19 to TRBJ2-3, with D possibly matching TRBD1 (5 bases). Germline CDR1 reads LNHDA; CDR2 reads SQIVND (reference sequence). The CDR3 is made up of 17 amino acids. Trimming pared 1 base from V and 2 bases from J, leaving 16 bases between. CDR3 coding DNA: TGTGCCAGTAGTATAGGGGTCGGGCAGGGCCCCACAGATACGCAGTATTTT. Encoded protein: CASSIGVGQGPTDTQYF.

The chain links TRBV6-5 to TRBJ2-7, with D maybe TRBD1 (6 bases). Germline assignment: CDR1 MNHEY and CDR2 SVGAGI. The CDR3 loop spans 15 amino acids. Trimming left V 6 bases short and J 1 base short, with 16 bases between. CDR3 loop: CASRGWGQGSYEQYF. DNA for the CDR3: TGTGCCAGCAGAGGTTGGGGTCAGGGGTCCTACGAGCAGTACTTC.

This clone has only one observation. This chain joins TRBV6-6 and TRBJ2-3; 7 bases are a match to TRBD1. Germline-derived CDR1 and CDR2 are MNHNY and SVGAGI (reference sequence). The CDR3 totals 16 residues. V was clipped by 6 bases and J by 0 bases; unmatched bases: 9. The CDR3, as DNA: TGTGCCAGCAGGCCAAAACGGGACAGTAGCACAGATACGCAGTATTTT. Its translation is CASRPKRDSSTDTQYF.

This clone was counted between two and nine times. The J gene is TRBJ2-3, the V gene TRBV18, with 7 bases matching TRBD1. The V gene's germline CDR1 is KGHSH and CDR2 LQKENI. The J segment lost 4 bases and the V segment lost 3 bases, leaving 7 bases of the junction unmatched. CDR3 length: 15 residues. The CDR3 is CASSPDRASADTQYF. CDR3 DNA sequence: TGTGCCAGCTCACCCGACAGGGCGTCCGCAGATACGCAGTATTTT. The full variable domain, completed using reference TRBV18 and TRBJ2-3, is NAGVMQNPRHLVRRRGQEARLRCSPMKGHSHVYWYRQLPEEGLKFMVYLQKENIIDESGMPKERFSAEFPKEGPSILRIQQVVRGDSAAYFCASSPDRASADTQYFGPGTRLTVL.

This clone was seen just once. This chain uses TRBV6-6 with TRBJ2-2; no firm D call. This CDR3 comprises 15 residues. Per germline, CDR1 MNHNY and CDR2 SVGAGI (reference sequence). The germline V and J ends were trimmed by 6 bases and 6 bases, with 17 bases remaining between them. The CDR3 nucleotides are TGTGCCAGCAGCTCCGCCTCAGGCTACGCCGGGGAGCTGTTTTTT. Translated: CASSSASGYAGELFF.

This clone was seen once. The rearrangement joins TRBV10-3 to TRBJ2-3; 12 nucleotides align to TRBD2. V trimming: 4 bases; J trimming: 0 bases; junction bases outside the gene matches: 8. The germline V gene has CDR1 ENHRY and CDR2 SYGVKD. The CDR3 sequence is 18 residues long. Written as DNA, the CDR3 is TGTGCCATCAGTGCCAGACTAGCGGGGGCCACTAGCACAGATACGCAGTATTTT. Amino acids: CAISARLAGATSTDTQYF.

The rearrangement uses TRBV9 and TRBJ2-3; tentatively, D is TRBD2 (6 bases). The CDR3 has 15 amino acids. CDR1 is SGDLS, CDR2 YYNGEE, per germline. V lost 4 bases and J lost 3, with 15 bases in between. The CDR3 sequence is CASSLEGGVTDTQYF. The DNA of the CDR3 is TGTGCCAGCAGCCTTGAGGGCGGGGTGACAGATACGCAGTATTTT.

The chain employs TRBV1 and TRBJ2-5; the table's D call, TRBD2, has no DNA check behind it. TRBV1 is classified as a pseudogene. The length of the CDR3 is 16 residues. DNA for the CDR3: TGCACCAGCAGCTATCACCGCAGCGCTGACCGGGAGACCCAGTACTTC. As protein: CTSSYHRSADRETQYF.

This clone came up a few times. This sequence joins TRBV4-1 and TRBJ1-4; possibly TRBD1 for D (6 bases). CDR3 length: 15 amino acids. The V end was cut by 5 bases, the J end by 7 bases, with 17 bases between. The germline CDR1 and CDR2 sequences are MGHRA and YSYEKL. The CDR3 region is CASSSYRDEFEKLFF. The CDR3 DNA follows: TGCGCCAGCAGCTCATACAGGGACGAGTTTGAAAAACTGTTTTTT.

This sequence joins TRBV4-3 and TRBJ2-1, with TRBD2 matching over 9 bases. This CDR3 comprises 17 residues. The ends lost 2 bases at V and 9 bases at J; junction bases unmatched: 14. Germline CDR1 LGHNA, CDR2 YSLEER. DNA for the CDR3: TGCGCCAGCAGCCAATCGGCTAGCGGGGTTGGGAACCCTGAGCAGTTCTTC. Protein: CASSQSASGVGNPEQFF.

This clone appeared once. CDR3 sequence reads: CASSSMTGGETQYF. The CDR3 DNA reads as TGTGCCAGCAGCTCTATGACAGGGGGGGAGACCCAGTACTTC. V and J are TRBV11-1 and TRBJ2-5; TRBD1 matches 9 bases. V lost 4 bases and J lost 5; bases outside the gene matches: 5. The germline V gene encodes CDR1 SGHAT and CDR2 FQDESV (reference sequence). The CDR3 is made up of 14 amino acids.

The chain joins TRBV6-5 to TRBJ1-2, with 7 bases fitting TRBD1. This CDR3 is 14 amino acids long. V gave up 3 bases and J gave up 3 bases; unmatched junction bases: 4. The germline V gene encodes CDR1 MNHEY and CDR2 SVGAGI. In DNA form, the CDR3 reads TGTGCCAGCAGTTATATAGGGGGCGACTATGGCTACACCTTC. It is translated as CASSYIGGDYGYTF.

This clone occurred once. The genes are TRBV7-7 and TRBJ2-1; D is perhaps TRBD2 (6 bases). Germline values: CDR1 SSHAT, CDR2 FNYEAQ (reference sequence). The germline V and J ends were trimmed by 1 base and 4 bases, with 11 bases remaining between them. The CDR3 length is 15 residues. The CDR3 coding sequence is TGTGCCAGCAGCTTAGTGGCTGGGGGGTACAATGAGCAGTTCTTC. Translating gives CASSLVAGGYNEQFF.

This clone was seen more than once but under ten times. CDR3 nucleotides: TGTGCCTGGAGTGTACGACAGGGCCGGGACAATCAGCCCCAGCATTTT. This sequence encodes CAWSVRQGRDNQPQHF. V gene TRBV30 combines with J gene TRBJ1-5, with 7 bases fitting TRBD1. The CDR3 consists of 16 residues. CDR1 and CDR2 from the germline V gene are GTSNPN and SVGIG (reference sequence). Trimming cost V 0 bases and J 3 bases; bases outside gene matches: 8.